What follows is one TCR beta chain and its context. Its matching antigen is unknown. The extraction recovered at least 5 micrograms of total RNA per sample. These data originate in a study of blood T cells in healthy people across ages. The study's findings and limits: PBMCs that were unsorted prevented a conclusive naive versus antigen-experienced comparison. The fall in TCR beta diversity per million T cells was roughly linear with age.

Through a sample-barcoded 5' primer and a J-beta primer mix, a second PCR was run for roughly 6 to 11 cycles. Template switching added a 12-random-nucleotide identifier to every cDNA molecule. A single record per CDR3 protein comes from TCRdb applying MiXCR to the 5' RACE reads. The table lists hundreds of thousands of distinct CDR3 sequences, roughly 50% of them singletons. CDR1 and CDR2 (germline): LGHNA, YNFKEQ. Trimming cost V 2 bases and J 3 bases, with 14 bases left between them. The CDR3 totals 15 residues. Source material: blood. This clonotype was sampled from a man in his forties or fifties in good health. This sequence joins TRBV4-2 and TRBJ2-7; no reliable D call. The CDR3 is CASSQYLDGVYEQYF. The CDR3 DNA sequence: TGTGCCAGCAGCCAATACCTAGACGGAGTCTACGAGCAGTACTTC.